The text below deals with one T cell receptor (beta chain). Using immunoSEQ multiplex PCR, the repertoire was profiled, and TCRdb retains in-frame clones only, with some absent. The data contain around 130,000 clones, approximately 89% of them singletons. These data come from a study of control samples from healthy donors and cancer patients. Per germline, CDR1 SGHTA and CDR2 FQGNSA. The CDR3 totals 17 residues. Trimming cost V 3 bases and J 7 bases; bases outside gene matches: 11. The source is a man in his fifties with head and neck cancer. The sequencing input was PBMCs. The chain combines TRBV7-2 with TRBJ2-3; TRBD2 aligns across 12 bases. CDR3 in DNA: TGTGCCAGCAGCTTCCTAGCGGGGGGGGGACGTAGTAATACGCAGTATTTT. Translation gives CASSFLAGGGRSNTQYF.